These 8 T cell receptor beta chains were all obtained from the same sample, sequenced in a study of T cell responses to AZD1222 COVID-19 vaccine. The assay was immunoSEQ multiplex PCR, and TCRdb's table has in-frame clones only and misses some. The table includes more than 85,000 clones, 88% detected once. Specimen: peripheral blood, collected 28 days after the second AZD1222 dose. These receptors were collected from an adult who received the AZD1222 COVID-19 vaccine.

The CDR3 nucleotides read TGTGCCAGCAGCTCGACTAGCGGGAGTGGAGCCGGGGAGCTGTTTTTT. Its translation is CASSSTSGSGAGELFF. J is TRBJ2-2 and V is TRBV11-2, with 12 bases lining up with TRBD2. Germline assignment: CDR1 SGHAT and CDR2 FQNNGV. This CDR3 is 16 amino acids long. The V and J ends lost 4 bases and 6 bases, in that order; junction bases with no gene match: 6.

The chain is built from TRBV6-5 and TRBJ1-1; D not resolved. The ends were cut back, 4 bases at V and 1 base at J, with 13 bases in the middle. Germline lookup yields CDR1 MNHEY and CDR2 SVGAGI. The CDR3 sequence is 15 residues long. The CDR3 protein is CASSSPSEGNTEAFF. The CDR3 DNA reads TGTGCCAGCAGTTCACCCTCCGAGGGGAACACTGAAGCTTTCTTT.

This sequence joins TRBV30 and TRBJ1-2; D possibly corresponds to TRBD1 (5 bases). The CDR3 sequence is 13 residues long. Deletions cut 2 bases from V and 1 base from J, with 8 bases between. Germline V CDR1 and CDR2: GTSNPN, SVGIG (reference sequence). The CDR3 region has the DNA TGTGCCTGGAGTTTGCAGGGTAACTATGGCTACACCTTC. It codes for CAWSLQGNYGYTF.

The CDR3 loop reads CASSQDSGQGVLKNTEAFF. The CDR3 bases are TGTGCCAGCAGCCAAGACAGTGGGCAGGGGGTTTTAAAGAACACTGAAGCTTTCTTT. The chain has TRBV3-1 (or the pseudogene TRBV3-2) and TRBJ1-1; 7 bases agree with TRBD1. This CDR3 is built from 19 residues. Trimming at V came to 0 bases and at J to 1 base, leaving 14 bases not matched to a gene. Germline CDR1 reads LGHDT; CDR2 reads YNNKEL (reference sequence).

V is TRBV29-1 and J is TRBJ1-3, with a possible D match to TRBD1 (6 bases). V lost 3 bases and J lost 0, with 12 bases in between. The CDR3 spans 15 residues. Looked up from germline, CDR1 is SQVTM and CDR2 is ANQGSEA. CDR3 residues: CSVDKGGGSGNTIYF. In DNA form, the CDR3 reads TGCAGCGTTGACAAGGGAGGGGGCTCTGGAAACACCATATATTTT.

The sample holds one count of this clone. This rearrangement joins TRBV15 to TRBJ1-6; no reliable D call. Germline V gives CDR1 LNHNV, CDR2 YYDKDF (reference sequence). Trimming stripped 0 bases from V and 10 bases from J, with 7 bases between. The CDR3 length is 13 residues. This CDR3 is CATSRDRQSPLHF. DNA of the CDR3: TGTGCCACCAGCAGAGATAGGCAATCACCCCTCCACTTT.

Of note for this clone: Other nucleotide sequences from this sample produce the same CDR3. This chain connects TRBV7-2 to TRBJ2-3; D possibly corresponds to TRBD2 (6 bases). Germline loops: CDR1 SGHTA, CDR2 FQGNSA. The CDR3 is 15 amino acids. V was cut by 4 bases and J by 0 bases, with 11 bases left in between. The CDR3 bases are TGTGCCAGCAGCTCGGACTATCTAAGCACAGATACGCAGTATTTT. It translates to CASSSDYLSTDTQYF.

The CDR3 DNA sequence: TGTGCCAGCAGTGAATCTGGGGGAGGGCAGCCCCAGCATTTT. It specifies CASSESGGGQPQHF. The gene calls are TRBV6-1 and TRBJ1-5; possibly TRBD1 for D (5 bases). Germline CDR1 and CDR2: MNHNS and SASEGT. V lost 2 bases and J 7 bases, leaving 12 bases between the germline ends. This CDR3 has 14 residues.